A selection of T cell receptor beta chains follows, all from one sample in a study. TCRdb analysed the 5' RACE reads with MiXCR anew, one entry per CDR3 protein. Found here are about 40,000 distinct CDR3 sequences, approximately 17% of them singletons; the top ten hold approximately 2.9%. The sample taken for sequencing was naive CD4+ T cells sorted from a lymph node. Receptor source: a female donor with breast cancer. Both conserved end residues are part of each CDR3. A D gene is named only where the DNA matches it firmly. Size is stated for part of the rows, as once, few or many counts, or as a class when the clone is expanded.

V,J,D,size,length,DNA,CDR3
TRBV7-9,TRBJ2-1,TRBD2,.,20,TGTGCCAGCAGCCCCCCTCGGCGGACTAGCGGCTCAAGCTCCTACAATGAGCAGTTCTTC,CASSPPRRTSGSSSYNEQFF
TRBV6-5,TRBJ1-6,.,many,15,TGTGCCAGCCGCCCCCGGGGGTCCTATAATTCACCCCTCCACTTT,CASRPRGSYNSPLHF
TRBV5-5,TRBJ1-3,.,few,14,TGTGCCAGCAGCTTGGGGACAGACGGAAACACCATATATTTT,CASSLGTDGNTIYF
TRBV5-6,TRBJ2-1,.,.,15,TGTGCCAGCAGCTTGGACCCGTCCAGCTACAATGAGCAGTTCTTC,CASSLDPSSYNEQFF
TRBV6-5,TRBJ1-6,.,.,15,TGTGCCAGCAGAACCTGGACGGATGATAATTCACCCCTCCACTTT,CASRTWTDDNSPLHF
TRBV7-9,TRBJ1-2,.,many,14,TGTGCCAGCAGCATATCGGGTTCTGTTTATGGCTACACCTTC,CASSISGSVYGYTF
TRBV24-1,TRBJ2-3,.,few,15,TGTGCCACCAGTGATGGTAAGGGGCTCACAGATACGCAGTATTTT,CATSDGKGLTDTQYF
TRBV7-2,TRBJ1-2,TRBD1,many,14,TGTGCCAGCAGCGCCGGGACAGGGAACTATGGCTACACCTTC,CASSAGTGNYGYTF
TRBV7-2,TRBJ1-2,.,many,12,TGTGCCAGCAGCGCGCGAACCAATGGCTACACCTTC,CASSARTNGYTF
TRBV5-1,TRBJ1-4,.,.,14,TGCGCCGGCAGCTCGGACGGTACTAATGAAAAACTGTTTTTT,CAGSSDGTNEKLFF
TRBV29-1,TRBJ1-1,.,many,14,TGCAGCATAATACAGGGAACAGCGAACACTGAAGCTTTCTTT,CSIIQGTANTEAFF
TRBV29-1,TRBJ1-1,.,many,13,TGCAGCGTTATAACAACCCTGAACACTGAAGCTTTCTTT,CSVITTLNTEAFF
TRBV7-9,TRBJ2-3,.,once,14,TGTGCCAGCAGCTTAGGGGGTCCCACAGATACGCGGTATTTT,CASSLGGPTDTRYF
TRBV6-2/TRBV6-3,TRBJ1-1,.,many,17,TGTGCCAGCAGTCACCCAGGACGGTGGGGAGGAAACACTGAAGCTTTCTTT,CASSHPGRWGGNTEAFF
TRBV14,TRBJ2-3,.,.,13,TGTGCCAGCAGCTTTAGCCGGGCAGATACGCAGTATTTT,CASSFSRADTQYF
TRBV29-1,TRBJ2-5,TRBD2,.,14,TGCAGCGTTGATGGGACTAGCGGTCAAGAGACCCAGTACTTC,CSVDGTSGQETQYF
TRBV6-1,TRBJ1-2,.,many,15,TGTGCCAGCAGTGATGCGAGAGTAGGGTTCTATGGCTACACCTTC,CASSDARVGFYGYTF
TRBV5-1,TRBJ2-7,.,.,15,TGCGCCAGCAGCGTGAGAACCGGGCTACTATACGAGCAGTACTTC,CASSVRTGLLYEQYF
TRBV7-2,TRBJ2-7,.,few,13,TGTGCCAGCAGCGCCGTCAAGAGCTACGAGCAGTACTTC,CASSAVKSYEQYF
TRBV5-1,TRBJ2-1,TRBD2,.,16,TGCGCCAGCAGCTTGGCTGGTAGCGGGAGGGCCTATGAGCAGTTCTTC,CASSLAGSGRAYEQFF
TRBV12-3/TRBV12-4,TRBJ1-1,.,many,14,TGTGCCAGCAGTTTAACAGGGTCGGGAACTGAAGCTTTCTTT,CASSLTGSGTEAFF
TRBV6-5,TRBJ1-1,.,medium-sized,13,TGTGCCAGCAGTCGGACGGAGAACACTGAAGCTTTCTTT,CASSRTENTEAFF
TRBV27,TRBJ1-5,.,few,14,TGTGCCAGCAGTTTATCGAGCGGGAATCAGCCCCAGCATTTT,CASSLSSGNQPQHF
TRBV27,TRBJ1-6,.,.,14,TGTGCCAGCAGTTTAATACAGGGAAGATCACCCCTCCACTTT,CASSLIQGRSPLHF
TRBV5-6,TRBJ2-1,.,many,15,TGTGCCAGCAGCTTGGCTACCGTTAAGGTCCATGAGCAGTTCTTC,CASSLATVKVHEQFF
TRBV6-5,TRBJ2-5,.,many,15,TGTGCCAGCAGACCAGCGGGCGCGGGGAAAGAGACCCAGTACTTC,CASRPAGAGKETQYF
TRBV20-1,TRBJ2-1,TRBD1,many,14,TGCAGTGAGCTACCGGGACAGGGGCTAAATGAGCAGTTCTTC,CSELPGQGLNEQFF
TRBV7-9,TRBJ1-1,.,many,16,TGTGCCAGCAGCTTAGTTGGTCCGACAGTGAACACTGAAGCTTTCTTT,CASSLVGPTVNTEAFF
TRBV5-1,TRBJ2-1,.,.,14,TGCGCCAGCAGCTTGGTACCGGAATTCAATGAGCAGTTCTTC,CASSLVPEFNEQFF
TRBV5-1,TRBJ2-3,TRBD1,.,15,TGCGCCAGCAGCTTGAGGGACAGATCCACAGATACGCAGTATTTT,CASSLRDRSTDTQYF
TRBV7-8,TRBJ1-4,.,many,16,TGTGCCAGCAGCCACGACAGGTTGATGACTAATGAAAAACTGTTTTTT,CASSHDRLMTNEKLFF
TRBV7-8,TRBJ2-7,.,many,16,TGTGCCAGCAGCTTATCCTTCCGGGACTTATCGTACGAGCAGTACTTC,CASSLSFRDLSYEQYF
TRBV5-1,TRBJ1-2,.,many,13,TGCGCCAGCAGCCAGGACAAGACCTATGGCTACACCTTC,CASSQDKTYGYTF
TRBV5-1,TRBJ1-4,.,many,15,TGCGCCAGCAGCTTGGCAGGGTCAACTAATGAAAAACTGTTTTTT,CASSLAGSTNEKLFF
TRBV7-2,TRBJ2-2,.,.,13,TGTGCCAGCAGCCAGGATCACACCGGGGAGCTGTTTTTT,CASSQDHTGELFF
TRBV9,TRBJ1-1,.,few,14,TGTGCCAGCAGCACGACTCTCGGGGACACTGAAGCTTTCTTT,CASSTTLGDTEAFF
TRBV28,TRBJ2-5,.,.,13,TGTGCCAGCAGCCGCCCCCCTAGTGAGACCCAGTACTTC,CASSRPPSETQYF
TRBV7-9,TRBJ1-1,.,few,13,TGTGCCAGCAGCTTATTGATGAACACTGAAGCTTTCTTT,CASSLLMNTEAFF
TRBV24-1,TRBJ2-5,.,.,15,TGTGCCACCAGTGCCCAAGGGGACACTAAGGAGACCCAGTACTTC,CATSAQGDTKETQYF
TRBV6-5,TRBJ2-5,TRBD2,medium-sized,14,TGTGCCAGCAGTCAAGGACTAGCGGTGGAGACCCAGTACTTC,CASSQGLAVETQYF